This T cell receptor (beta chain) emerged from a study of follicular helper T cells after annual influenza vaccination. Regarding the study as a whole: ICOS-CD38- cTfh most often held earlier Day 7 ICOS+CD38+ clones.

A remark on this clone: Antigen specificity is unknown.

Profiled with immunoSEQ multiplex PCR; TCRdb holds only in-frame clones, not every one. Of thousands of clones listed, 65% to 85% are singletons. The CDR3 length is 16 residues. Deletions cut 3 bases from V and 8 bases from J, with 19 bases between. Germline assignment: CDR1 LGHNA and CDR2 YSLEER. Time point specified: 2015-2016 season, pre-vaccination. The chain is built from TRBV4-3 and TRBJ1-4; the D gene is possibly TRBD1 (6 bases). This receptor was obtained from an adult who received the influenza vaccine. The starting material was CXCR5+ CD38- circulating T follicular helper cells from blood, obtained on the day of influenza vaccination. Subset here: circulating Tfh, non-naive CD4+CXCR5+PD-1+ (ICOS+CD38+ or ICOS-CD38-). Here the CDR3 DNA reads TGCGCCAGCAGCCAGGAAGTCCAGGGGAGTGGGGAAAAACTGTTTTTT. This translates into CASSQEVQGSGEKLFF.